The entry below describes one T cell receptor (beta chain). These data originate in a study of blood T cell repertoires in COVID-19. The wider study: Samples representing acute and convalescent COVID-19 were sourced from the United States, Italy and Spain. Nucleic acid was either cDNA or gDNA, and it came from T cells, B-cell-depleted T cells, or PBMCs.

In the authors' methods: The assay estimated nucleated cells by amplifying reference gene primers. TCRdb's copy holds only in-frame clones and misses some; the assay was immunoSEQ multiplex PCR. The V and J calls and the clone size are those of that table, but D and trimming were determined from the DNA. The sample lists fewer than 300,000 clones, about 86% seen once, with 2.5% to 3% in the top ten. The clonotype comes from a woman aged 55-69 years with active or convalescent COVID-19. The specimen was peripheral blood.

CDR3 in amino acids: CAISGDRDNQPQHF. The CDR3, as DNA: TGTGCCATCAGTGGGGACAGGGACAATCAGCCCCAGCATTTT. The gene calls are TRBV10-3 and TRBJ1-5, with TRBD1 matching over 9 bases. The CDR3 consists of 14 residues. Germline lookup yields CDR1 ENHRY and CDR2 SYGVKD. With V trimmed by 4 bases and J by 3 bases, 1 base remained unmatched.